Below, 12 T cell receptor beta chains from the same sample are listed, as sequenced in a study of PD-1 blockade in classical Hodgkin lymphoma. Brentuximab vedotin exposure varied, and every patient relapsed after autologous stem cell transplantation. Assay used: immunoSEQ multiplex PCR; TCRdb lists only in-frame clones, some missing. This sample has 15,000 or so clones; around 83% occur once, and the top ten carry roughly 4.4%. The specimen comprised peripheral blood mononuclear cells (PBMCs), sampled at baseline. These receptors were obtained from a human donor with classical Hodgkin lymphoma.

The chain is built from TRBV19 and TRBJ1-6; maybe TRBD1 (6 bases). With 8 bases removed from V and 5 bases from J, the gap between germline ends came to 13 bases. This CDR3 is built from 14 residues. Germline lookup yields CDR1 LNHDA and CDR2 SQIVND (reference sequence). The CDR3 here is CASGLTGHNSPLHF. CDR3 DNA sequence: TGTGCCAGTGGACTGACAGGTCATAATTCACCCCTCCACTTT. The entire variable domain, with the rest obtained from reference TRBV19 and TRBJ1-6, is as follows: DGGITQSPKYLFRKEGQNVTLSCEQNLNHDAMYWYRQDPGQGLRLIYYSQIVNDFQKGDIAEGYSVSREKKESFPLTVTSAQKNPTAFYLCASGLTGHNSPLHFGNGTRLTVT.

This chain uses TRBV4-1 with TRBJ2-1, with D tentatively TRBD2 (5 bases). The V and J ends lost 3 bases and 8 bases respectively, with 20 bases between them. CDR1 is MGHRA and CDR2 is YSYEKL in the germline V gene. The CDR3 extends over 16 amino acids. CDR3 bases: TGCGCCAGCAGCCAGCCCCGGGAAAAGCTGGGCGATGAGCAGTTCTTC. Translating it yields CASSQPREKLGDEQFF.

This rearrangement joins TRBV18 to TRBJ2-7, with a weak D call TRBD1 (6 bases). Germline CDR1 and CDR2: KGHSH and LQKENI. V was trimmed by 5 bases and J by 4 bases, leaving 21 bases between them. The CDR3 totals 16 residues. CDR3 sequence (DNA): TGTGCCAGCTCAGCTGGACAGTACCTGGCAACTTACGAGCAGTACTTC. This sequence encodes CASSAGQYLATYEQYF.

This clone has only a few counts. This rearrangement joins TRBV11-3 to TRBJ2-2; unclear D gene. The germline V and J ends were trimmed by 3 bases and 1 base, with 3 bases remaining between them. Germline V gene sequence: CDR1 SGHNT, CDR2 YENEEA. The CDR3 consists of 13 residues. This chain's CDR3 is CASSFENTGELFF. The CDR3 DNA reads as TGTGCCAGCAGCTTCGAGAACACCGGGGAGCTGTTTTTT.

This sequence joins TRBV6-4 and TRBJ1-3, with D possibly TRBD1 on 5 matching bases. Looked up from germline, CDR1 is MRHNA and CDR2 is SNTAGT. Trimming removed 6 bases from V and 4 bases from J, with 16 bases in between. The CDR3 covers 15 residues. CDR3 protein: CASSQTGSSGNTIYF. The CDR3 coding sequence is TGTGCCAGCAGCCAAACAGGTTCTTCGGGAAACACCATATATTTT.

The CDR3 nucleotides read TGTGCCAGCAGTTCCGACTGGGTCCAGCCCCAGCATTTT. It translates to CASSSDWVQPQHF. V and J are TRBV6-1 and TRBJ1-5; D is unresolved. The CDR3 runs to 13 residues. The V gene lost 5 bases and the J gene lost 7 bases, with 12 bases spanning the gap. Per the germline V gene, CDR1 is MNHNS and CDR2 is SASEGT.

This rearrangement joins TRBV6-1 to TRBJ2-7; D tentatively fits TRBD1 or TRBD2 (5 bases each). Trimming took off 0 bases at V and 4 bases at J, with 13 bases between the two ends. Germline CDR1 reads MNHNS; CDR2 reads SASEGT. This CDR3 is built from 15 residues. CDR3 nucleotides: TGTGCCAGCAGTGAAGCAGAGGGGTTTCCTTACGAGCAGTACTTC. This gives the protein CASSEAEGFPYEQYF.

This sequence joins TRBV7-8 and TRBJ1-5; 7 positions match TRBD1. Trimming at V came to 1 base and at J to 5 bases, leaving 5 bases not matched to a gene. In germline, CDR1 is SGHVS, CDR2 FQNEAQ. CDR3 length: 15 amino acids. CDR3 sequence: CASSLGPTGHQPQHF. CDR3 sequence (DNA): TGTGCCAGCAGCTTAGGGCCGACAGGGCATCAGCCCCAGCATTTT. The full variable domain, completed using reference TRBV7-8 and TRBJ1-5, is GAGVSQSPRYKVAKRGQDVALRCDPISGHVSLFWYQQALGQGPEFLTYFQNEAQLDKSGLPSDRFFAERPEGSVSTLKIQRTQQEDSAVYLCASSLGPTGHQPQHFGDGTRLSIL.

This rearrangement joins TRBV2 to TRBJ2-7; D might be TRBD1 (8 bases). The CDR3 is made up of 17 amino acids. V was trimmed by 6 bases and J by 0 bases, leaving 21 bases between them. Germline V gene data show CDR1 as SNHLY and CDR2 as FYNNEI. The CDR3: CASRGGTGQAGSYEQYF. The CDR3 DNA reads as TGTGCCAGCAGGGGAGGGACAGGCCAAGCGGGCTCCTACGAGCAGTACTTC.

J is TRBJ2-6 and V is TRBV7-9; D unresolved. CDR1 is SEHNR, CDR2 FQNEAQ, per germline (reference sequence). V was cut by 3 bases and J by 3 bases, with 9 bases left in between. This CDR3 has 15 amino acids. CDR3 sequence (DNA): TGTGCCAGCAGCTTTAGTCCCAATGGGGCCAACGTCCTGACTTTC. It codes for CASSFSPNGANVLTF.

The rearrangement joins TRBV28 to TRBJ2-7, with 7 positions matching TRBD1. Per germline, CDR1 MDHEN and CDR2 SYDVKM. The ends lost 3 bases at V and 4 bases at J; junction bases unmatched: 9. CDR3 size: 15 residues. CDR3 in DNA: TGTGCCAGCAGTTTTTGGGACCAGGGACAGTACGAGCAGTACTTC. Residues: CASSFWDQGQYEQYF.

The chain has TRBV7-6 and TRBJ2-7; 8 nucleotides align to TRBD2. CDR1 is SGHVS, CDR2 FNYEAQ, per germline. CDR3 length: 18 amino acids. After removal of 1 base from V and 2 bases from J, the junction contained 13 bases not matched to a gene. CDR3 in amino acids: CASSLEAAGGASAYEQYF. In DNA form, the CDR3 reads TGTGCCAGCAGCTTAGAGGCGGCCGGGGGGGCCTCAGCCTACGAGCAGTACTTC.